This T cell receptor (beta chain) was identified during a study of blood T cell repertoires in COVID-19. The overall study: Acute-phase and convalescent COVID-19 samples originated in the United States, Italy and Spain.

Authors' methods: Amplifying reference gene primers gave estimates of nucleated cell counts. The table came from immunoSEQ multiplex PCR; TCRdb's copy has only in-frame clones and leaves some out. V and J calls and clone size are as listed in that table; D and trimming were resolved from the DNA. Altogether tens of thousands of clones are present, more than 70% being singletons, with the ten largest covering around 20%. This CDR3 is 15 amino acids long. Germline CDR1 SGHNT, CDR2 YENEEA. V shed 5 bases, J shed 6 bases, and the junction held 11 bases outside the gene matches. The sample comprised peripheral blood. V and J are TRBV11-3 and TRBJ2-3, with 7 bases fitting TRBD2. The TCR sequence derives from a human donor in a cohort sampled during active COVID-19. The CDR3 bases are TGTGCCAGCAGCCTTGCGGGAGTCCAAACTGATACGCAGTATTTT. This gives the protein CASSLAGVQTDTQYF.